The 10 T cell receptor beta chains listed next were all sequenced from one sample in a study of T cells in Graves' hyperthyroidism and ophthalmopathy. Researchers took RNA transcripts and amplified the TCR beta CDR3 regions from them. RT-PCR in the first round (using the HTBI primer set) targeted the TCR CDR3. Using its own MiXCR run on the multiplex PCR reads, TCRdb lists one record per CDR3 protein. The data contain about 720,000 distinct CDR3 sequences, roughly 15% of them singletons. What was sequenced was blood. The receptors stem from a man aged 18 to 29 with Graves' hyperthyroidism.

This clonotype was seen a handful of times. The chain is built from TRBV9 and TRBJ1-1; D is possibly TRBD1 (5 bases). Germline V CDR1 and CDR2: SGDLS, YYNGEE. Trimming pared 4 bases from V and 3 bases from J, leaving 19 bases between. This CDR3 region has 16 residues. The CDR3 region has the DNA TGTGCCAGCAGCCCCCCGGGGGGGGGAGCGGACACTGAAGCTTTCTTT. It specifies CASSPPGGGADTEAFF. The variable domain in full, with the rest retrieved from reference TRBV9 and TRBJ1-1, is DSGVTQTPKHLITATGQRVTLRCSPRSGDLSVYWYQQSLDQGLQFLIQYYNGEERAKGNILERFSAQQFPDLHSELNLSSLELGDSALYFCASSPPGGGADTEAFFGQGTRLTVV.

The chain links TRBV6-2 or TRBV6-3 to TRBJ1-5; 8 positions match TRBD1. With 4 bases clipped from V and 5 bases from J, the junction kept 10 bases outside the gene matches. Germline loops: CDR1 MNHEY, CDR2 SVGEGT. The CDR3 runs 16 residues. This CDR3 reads CASSSQAGGEDQPQHF. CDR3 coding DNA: TGTGCCAGCAGTTCACAGGCAGGGGGCGAGGATCAGCCCCAGCATTTT.

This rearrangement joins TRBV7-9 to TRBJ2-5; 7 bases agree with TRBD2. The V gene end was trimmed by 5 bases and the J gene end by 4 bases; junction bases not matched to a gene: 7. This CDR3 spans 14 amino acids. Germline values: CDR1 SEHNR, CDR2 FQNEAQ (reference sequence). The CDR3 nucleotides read TGTGCCAGCAGCCCGGAGGGAGGGTTAGAGACCCAGTACTTC. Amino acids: CASSPEGGLETQYF.

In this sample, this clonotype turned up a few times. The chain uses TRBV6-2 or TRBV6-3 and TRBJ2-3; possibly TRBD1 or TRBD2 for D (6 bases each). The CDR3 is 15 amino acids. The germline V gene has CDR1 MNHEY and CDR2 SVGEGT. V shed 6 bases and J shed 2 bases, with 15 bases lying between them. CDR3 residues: CASRSGGTSTDTQYF. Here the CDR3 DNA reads TGTGCCAGCAGAAGCGGCGGGACATCCACAGATACGCAGTATTTT.

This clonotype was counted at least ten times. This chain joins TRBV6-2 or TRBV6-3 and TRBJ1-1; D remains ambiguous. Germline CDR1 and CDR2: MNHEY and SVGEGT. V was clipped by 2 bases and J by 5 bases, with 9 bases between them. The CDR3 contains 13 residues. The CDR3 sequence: CASSYGLRTEAFF. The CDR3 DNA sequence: TGTGCCAGCAGTTACGGTCTGAGGACTGAAGCTTTCTTT.

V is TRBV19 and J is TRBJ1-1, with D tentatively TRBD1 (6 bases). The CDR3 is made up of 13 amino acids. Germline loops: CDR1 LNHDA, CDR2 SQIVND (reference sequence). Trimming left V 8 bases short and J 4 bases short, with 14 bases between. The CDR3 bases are TGTGCCAGTTCAAGGACAGCGGTCACTGAAGCTTTCTTT. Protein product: CASSRTAVTEAFF.

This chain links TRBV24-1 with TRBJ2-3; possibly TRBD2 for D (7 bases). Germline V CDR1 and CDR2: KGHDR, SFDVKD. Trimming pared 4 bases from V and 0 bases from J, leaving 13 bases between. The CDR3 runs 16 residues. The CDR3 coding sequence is TGTGCCACCAGTGACACAGGGAGGGGGAGCACAGATACGCAGTATTTT. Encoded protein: CATSDTGRGSTDTQYF.

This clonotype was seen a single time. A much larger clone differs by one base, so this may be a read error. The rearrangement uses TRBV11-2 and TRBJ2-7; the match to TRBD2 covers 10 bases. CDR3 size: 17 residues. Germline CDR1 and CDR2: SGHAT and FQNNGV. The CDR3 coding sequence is TGTGCCAGCAGCTTAGGGACTAGCGGACTAATGACCTACAAGCAGTACTTC. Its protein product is CASSLGTSGLMTYKQYF.

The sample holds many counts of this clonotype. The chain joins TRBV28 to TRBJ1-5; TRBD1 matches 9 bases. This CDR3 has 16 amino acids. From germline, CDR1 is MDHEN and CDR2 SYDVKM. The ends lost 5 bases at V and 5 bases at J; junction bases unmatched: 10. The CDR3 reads CASSAGTGRQDQPQHF. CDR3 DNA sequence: TGTGCCAGCAGTGCCGGGACAGGGCGACAGGATCAGCCCCAGCATTTT.

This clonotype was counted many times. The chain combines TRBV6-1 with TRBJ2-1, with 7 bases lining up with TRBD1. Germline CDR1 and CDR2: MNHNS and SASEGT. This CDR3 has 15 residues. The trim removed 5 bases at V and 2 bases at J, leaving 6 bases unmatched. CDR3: CASSYGQVTYNEQFF. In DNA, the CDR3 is TGTGCCAGCAGTTACGGACAGGTGACCTACAATGAGCAGTTCTTC.